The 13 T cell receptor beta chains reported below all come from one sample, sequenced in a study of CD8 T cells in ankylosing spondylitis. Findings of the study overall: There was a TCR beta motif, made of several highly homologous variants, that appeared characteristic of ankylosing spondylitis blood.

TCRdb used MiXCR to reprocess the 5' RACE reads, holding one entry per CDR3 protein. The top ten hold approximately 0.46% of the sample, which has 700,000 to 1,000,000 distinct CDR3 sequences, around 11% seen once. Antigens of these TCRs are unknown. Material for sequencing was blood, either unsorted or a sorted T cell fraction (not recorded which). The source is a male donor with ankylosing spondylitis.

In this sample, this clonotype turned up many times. The CDR3 bases are TGCAGTGCACCGGGACTGACTTCTTACGAGCAGTACTTC. It encodes CSAPGLTSYEQYF. This chain connects TRBV20-1 to TRBJ2-7, with D tentatively TRBD2 (6 bases). The CDR3 loop spans 13 amino acids. Trimming took off 6 bases at V and 4 bases at J, with 16 bases between the two ends. CDR1 and CDR2 (germline): DFQATT, SNEGSKA (reference sequence).

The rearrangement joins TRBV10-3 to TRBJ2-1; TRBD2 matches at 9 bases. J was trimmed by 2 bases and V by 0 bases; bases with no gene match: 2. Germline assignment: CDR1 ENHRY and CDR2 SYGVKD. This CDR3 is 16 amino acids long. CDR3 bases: TGTGCCATCAGTGAGTCAGCGGGAGGTACCTACAATGAGCAGTTCTTC. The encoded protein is CAISESAGGTYNEQFF.

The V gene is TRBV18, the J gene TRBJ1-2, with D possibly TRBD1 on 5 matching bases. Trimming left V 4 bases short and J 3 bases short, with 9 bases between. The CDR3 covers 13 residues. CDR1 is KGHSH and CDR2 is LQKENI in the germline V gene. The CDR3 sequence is CASSLDSDYGYTF. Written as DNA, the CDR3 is TGTGCCAGCTCACTCGACAGTGACTATGGCTACACCTTC.

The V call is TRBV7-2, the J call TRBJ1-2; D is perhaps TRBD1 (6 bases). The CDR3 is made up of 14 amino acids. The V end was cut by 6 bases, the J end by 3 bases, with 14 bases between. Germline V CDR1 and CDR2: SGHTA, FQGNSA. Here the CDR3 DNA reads TGTGCCAGCAGACCCGTGGGGGGGCACTATGGCTACACCTTC. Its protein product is CASRPVGGHYGYTF.

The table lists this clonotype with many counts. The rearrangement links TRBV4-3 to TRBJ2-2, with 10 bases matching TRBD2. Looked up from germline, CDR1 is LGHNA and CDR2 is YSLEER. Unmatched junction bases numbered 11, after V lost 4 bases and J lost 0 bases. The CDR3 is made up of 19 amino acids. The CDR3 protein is CASSRLGWTSGANTGELFF. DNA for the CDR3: TGCGCCAGCAGCCGCCTTGGCTGGACTAGCGGAGCGAACACCGGGGAGCTGTTTTTT.

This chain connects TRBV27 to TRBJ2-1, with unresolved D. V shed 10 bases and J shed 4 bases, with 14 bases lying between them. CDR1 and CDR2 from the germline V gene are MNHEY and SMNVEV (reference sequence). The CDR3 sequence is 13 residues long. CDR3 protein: CATAVGVYNEQFF. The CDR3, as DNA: TGTGCCACCGCTGTGGGTGTGTACAATGAGCAGTTCTTC.

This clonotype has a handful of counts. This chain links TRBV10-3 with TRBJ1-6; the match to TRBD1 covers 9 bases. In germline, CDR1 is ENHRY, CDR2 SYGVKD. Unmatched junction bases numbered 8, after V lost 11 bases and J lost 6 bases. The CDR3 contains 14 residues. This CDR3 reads CASAPGQGNSPLHF. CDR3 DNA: TGTGCCTCAGCCCCGGGACAGGGTAATTCACCCCTCCACTTT.

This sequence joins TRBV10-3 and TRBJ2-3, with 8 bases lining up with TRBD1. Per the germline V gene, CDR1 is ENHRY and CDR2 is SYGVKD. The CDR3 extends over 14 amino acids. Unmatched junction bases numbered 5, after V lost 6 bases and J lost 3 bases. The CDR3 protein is CAIRTGQATDTQYF. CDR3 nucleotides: TGTGCCATCAGGACGGGACAGGCGACAGATACGCAGTATTTT.

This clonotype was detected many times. The CDR3 region is CASSPEGPGLGSFNGELFF. The CDR3 DNA reads TGTGCCAGCAGTCCCGAAGGACCGGGACTAGGTAGTTTTAACGGGGAGCTGTTTTTT. The gene calls are TRBV12-3 or TRBV12-4 and TRBJ2-2; 8 bases map to TRBD2. After removal of 5 bases from V and 7 bases from J, the junction contained 21 bases not matched to a gene. This CDR3 region has 19 residues.

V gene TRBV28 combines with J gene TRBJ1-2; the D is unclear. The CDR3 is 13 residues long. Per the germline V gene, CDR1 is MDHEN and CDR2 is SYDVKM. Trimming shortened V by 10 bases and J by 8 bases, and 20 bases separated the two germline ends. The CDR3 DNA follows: TGTGCCACCCTGGACTCCCCCGCGGCCGGCTACACCTTC. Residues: CATLDSPAAGYTF.

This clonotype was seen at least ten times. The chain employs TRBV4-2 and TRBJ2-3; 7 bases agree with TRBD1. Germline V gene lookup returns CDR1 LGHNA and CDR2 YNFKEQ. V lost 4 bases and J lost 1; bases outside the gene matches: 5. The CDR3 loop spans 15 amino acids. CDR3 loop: CASSLRDRGTDTQYF. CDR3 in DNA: TGTGCCAGCAGCCTGAGAGACAGGGGCACAGATACGCAGTATTTT.

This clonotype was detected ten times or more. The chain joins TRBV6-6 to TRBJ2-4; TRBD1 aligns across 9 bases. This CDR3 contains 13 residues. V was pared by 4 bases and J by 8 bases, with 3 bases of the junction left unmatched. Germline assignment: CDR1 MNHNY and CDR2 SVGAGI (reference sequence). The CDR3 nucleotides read TGTGCCAGCAGTTGGACAGGGGAGGACATTCAGTACTTC. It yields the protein CASSWTGEDIQYF.

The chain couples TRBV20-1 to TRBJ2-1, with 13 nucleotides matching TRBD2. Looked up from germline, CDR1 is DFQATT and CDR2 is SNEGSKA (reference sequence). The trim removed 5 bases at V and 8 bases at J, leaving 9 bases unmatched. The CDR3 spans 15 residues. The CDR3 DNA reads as TGCAGTGCTGGCCAGGGACTAGCGGGACTGGATGAGCAGTTCTTC. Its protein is CSAGQGLAGLDEQFF.